The text below deals with one T cell receptor (beta chain). The data belong to a study of blood T cell repertoires in COVID-19. Study details: From the United States, Italy and Spain came samples of acute and convalescent COVID-19.

The CDR3 contains 16 residues. In germline, CDR1 is SGHVS, CDR2 FQNEAQ. With 3 bases clipped from V and 5 bases from J, the junction kept 11 bases outside the gene matches. TCRdb keeps only in-frame clones here, not all; method: immunoSEQ multiplex PCR. The sample yields 250,000 to 400,000 clones, approximately 88% seen once. The Seattle patients, enrolled during active infection, were followed longitudinally. The clonotype was recovered from a woman in her 30s with COVID-19, enrolled during active disease. The rearrangement uses TRBV7-8 and TRBJ2-7; 9 positions match TRBD1. What was sequenced was peripheral blood. CDR3 DNA sequence: TGTGCCAGCAGCTTTCGCCCGGGACAGGGATATAACGAGCAGTACGTC. Translated: CASSFRPGQGYNEQYV.